Presented here are 29 T cell receptor beta chains from one specimen sequenced in a study of identifying expanded T cells in peripheral blood. Assay used: immunoSEQ multiplex PCR; TCRdb lists only in-frame clones, some missing. Of 70,000 to 95,000 clones listed, almost 90% were seen once; the top ten hold about 3.9%. Sequenced input: blood. These receptors were taken from a person aged 18 to 75 in good health.

This chain links TRBV28 with TRBJ1-2; the D gene is possibly TRBD1 (5 bases). Trimming removed 2 bases from V and 4 bases from J, with 11 bases in between. CDR1 and CDR2 from the germline V gene are MDHEN and SYDVKM. The CDR3 has 14 residues. The CDR3 loop reads CASSLERGSYGYTF. CDR3 nucleotide sequence: TGTGCCAGCAGTTTAGAGAGGGGAAGCTATGGCTACACCTTC.

The V and J genes are TRBV4-1 and TRBJ1-6; D remains ambiguous. The CDR3 contains 16 residues. Per germline, CDR1 MGHRA and CDR2 YSYEKL. V was pared by 5 bases and J by 7 bases, with 18 bases between. CDR3 region: CASSSIPGVGNSPLHF. CDR3 DNA: TGCGCCAGCAGCTCGATCCCCGGGGTGGGCAATTCACCCCTCCACTTT.

The rearrangement joins TRBV11-3 to TRBJ2-1; D could derive from TRBD1 or TRBD2 (5 bases each). The germline V and J ends were trimmed by 2 bases and 8 bases, with 10 bases remaining between them. This CDR3 has 13 residues. Germline-derived CDR1 and CDR2 are SGHNT and YENEEA. CDR3 nucleotides: TGTGCCAGCAGCTTACGGGGACGGGATGAGCAGTTCTTC. This translates into CASSLRGRDEQFF. The whole variable domain, remainder taken from reference TRBV11-3 and TRBJ2-1, is EAGVVQSPRYKIIEKKQPVAFWCNPISGHNTLYWYLQNLGQGPELLIRYENEEAVDDSQLPKDRFSAERLKGVDSTLKIQPAELGDSAVYLCASSLRGRDEQFFGPGTRLTVL.

This rearrangement joins TRBV25-1 to TRBJ2-7, with D unresolved. The germline V and J ends were trimmed by 9 bases and 5 bases, with 17 bases remaining between them. This CDR3 is built from 13 residues. Germline V gene sequence: CDR1 MGHDK, CDR2 SYGVNS. The CDR3 loop is CASLSFAGDEQYF. The CDR3 DNA reads TGTGCCAGTTTGTCCTTTGCTGGGGACGAGCAGTACTTC.

The chain uses TRBV6-4 and TRBJ2-1; 9 bases agree with TRBD1. The ends lost 2 bases at V and 9 bases at J; junction bases unmatched: 2. The CDR3 is made up of 13 amino acids. Germline assignment: CDR1 MRHNA and CDR2 SNTAGT. As DNA, the CDR3 is TGTGCCAGCAGTGACCGGACAGGGGTTGAGCAGTTCTTC. This sequence encodes CASSDRTGVEQFF.

The J gene is TRBJ1-1, the V gene TRBV19; D remains ambiguous. Trimming shortened V by 1 base and J by 6 bases, and 15 bases separated the two germline ends. The germline V gene has CDR1 LNHDA and CDR2 SQIVND (reference sequence). The CDR3 covers 15 residues. CDR3: CASSIGGGKGAEAFF. CDR3 nucleotide sequence: TGTGCCAGTAGTATAGGTGGAGGAAAAGGCGCTGAAGCTTTCTTT.

Comments on this clone: The sample holds other DNA sequences that translate to the same CDR3. The chain recombines TRBV19 with TRBJ2-6; D may be TRBD2 (5 bases). The V gene lost 0 bases and the J gene lost 1 base, with 7 bases spanning the gap. The germline CDR1 and CDR2 sequences are LNHDA and SQIVND (reference sequence). This CDR3 comprises 16 residues. The CDR3 spells CASSIDEGSGANVLTF. In DNA, the CDR3 is TGTGCCAGTAGTATAGATGAGGGTTCTGGGGCCAACGTCCTGACTTTC. The full variable domain, completed using reference TRBV19 and TRBJ2-6, is DGGITQSPKYLFRKEGQNVTLSCEQNLNHDAMYWYRQDPGQGLRLIYYSQIVNDFQKGDIAEGYSVSREKKESFPLTVTSAQKNPTAFYLCASSIDEGSGANVLTFGAGSRLTVL.

The chain uses TRBV6-6 and TRBJ2-7; 7 bases are a match to TRBD1. Germline V gene sequence: CDR1 MNHNY, CDR2 SVGAGI (reference sequence). This CDR3 has 14 residues. The V gene end was trimmed by 5 bases and the J gene end by 7 bases; junction bases not matched to a gene: 11. In nucleotides, the CDR3 is TGTGCCAGCAGTAGCAGACAGGGTGGTCGAGAGCAGTACTTC. It codes for CASSSRQGGREQYF.

The chain links TRBV30 to TRBJ1-2; D is unresolved. V gave up 4 bases and J gave up 3 bases, with 12 bases separating them. In germline, CDR1 is GTSNPN, CDR2 SVGIG (reference sequence). The CDR3 covers 13 residues. The DNA of the CDR3 is TGTGCCTGGACCCCGACAAGGGACTATGGCTACACCTTC. It translates to CAWTPTRDYGYTF.

The chain joins TRBV4-1 to TRBJ1-4; a possible D gene is TRBD1 (5 bases). V lost 3 bases and J lost 8, with 16 bases in between. This CDR3 region has 15 residues. Germline loops: CDR1 MGHRA, CDR2 YSYEKL. The CDR3, as DNA: TGCGCCAGCAGCCAGGCCGGTGGGACCGGGGAAAAACTGTTTTTT. The encoded protein is CASSQAGGTGEKLFF.

This chain joins TRBV28 and TRBJ2-7; either TRBD1 or TRBD2 may supply D (5 bases each). The CDR3 consists of 14 residues. Trimming stripped 8 bases from V and 3 bases from J, with 17 bases between. Germline assignment: CDR1 MDHEN and CDR2 SYDVKM. The CDR3 region is CASLERGVGYEQYF. DNA of the CDR3: TGTGCCAGCCTGGAGAGAGGGGTCGGCTACGAGCAGTACTTC.

DNA for the CDR3: TGCGCCAGCAGCCAAGGGGTTCTAGCGGAAGAGACCCAGTACTTC. As protein: CASSQGVLAEETQYF. V is TRBV4-1 and J is TRBJ2-5, with 7 bases that match TRBD2. CDR1 is MGHRA and CDR2 is YSYEKL in the germline V gene. This CDR3 comprises 15 residues. V shed 1 base and J 3 bases; nucleotides not matched to a gene: 5.

The rearrangement joins TRBV7-6 to TRBJ1-1; 8 bases fit TRBD1. The CDR3 is 13 amino acids. With 4 bases clipped from V and 10 bases from J, the junction kept 8 bases outside the gene matches. Germline V CDR1 and CDR2: SGHVS, FNYEAQ. The CDR3 DNA follows: TGTGCCAGCAGCTCCTCCCCCGGACAGGGAGCTTTCTTT. Protein product: CASSSSPGQGAFF. The full variable domain, with the rest looked up from reference TRBV7-6 and TRBJ1-1, is GAGVSQSPRYKVTKRGQDVALRCDPISGHVSLYWYRQALGQGPEFLTYFNYEAQQDKSGLPNDRFSAERPEGSISTLTIQRTEQRDSAMYRCASSSSPGQGAFFGQGTRLTVV.

The chain couples TRBV18 to TRBJ2-1; D not certain. V shed 3 bases and J shed 3 bases, with 9 bases lying between them. CDR1 is KGHSH, CDR2 LQKENI, per germline. The CDR3 runs to 14 residues. The CDR3 spells CASSPDLNYNEQFF. CDR3 DNA sequence: TGTGCCAGCTCACCGGATTTGAACTACAATGAGCAGTTCTTC.

The chain employs TRBV7-3 and TRBJ2-5; a possible D gene is TRBD2 (6 bases). The CDR3 totals 13 residues. Germline CDR1 and CDR2: SGHTA and FQGTGA. With 5 bases removed from V and 4 bases from J, the gap between germline ends came to 11 bases. The CDR3 DNA reads TGTGCCAGCAGCCCTCAGGGAGGAGAGACCCAGTACTTC. It is translated as CASSPQGGETQYF. Using reference TRBV7-3 and TRBJ2-5 for the parts outside the CDR3, the full variable domain is GAGVSQTPSNKVTEKGKYVELRCDPISGHTALYWYRQSLGQGPEFLIYFQGTGAADDSGLPNDRFFAVRPEGSVSTLKIQRTERGDSAVYLCASSPQGGETQYFGPGTRLLVL.

The chain has TRBV19 and TRBJ2-1, with 10 nucleotides matching TRBD2. V lost 1 base, J lost 8 bases, and 8 bases stayed unmatched. Germline CDR1 LNHDA, CDR2 SQIVND (reference sequence). The CDR3 sequence is 16 residues long. CDR3 coding DNA: TGTGCCAGTAGTATAGGGAGGGCTAGCGGGGGACATGAGCAGTTCTTC. This sequence encodes CASSIGRASGGHEQFF.

This chain uses TRBV5-1 with TRBJ2-5; D perhaps matches TRBD2 (6 bases). Germline CDR1 is SGHRS and CDR2 is YFSETQ. V was clipped by 4 bases and J by 1 base, with 14 bases between them. CDR3 length equals 15 residues. CDR3 sequence: CASSTFSGSQETQYF. The CDR3 region has the DNA TGCGCCAGCAGCACCTTTAGCGGAAGCCAAGAGACCCAGTACTTC. The full variable domain, its missing parts supplied by reference TRBV5-1 and TRBJ2-5, is KAGVTQTPRYLIKTRGQQVTLSCSPISGHRSVSWYQQTPGQGLQFLFEYFSETQRNKGNFPGRFSGRQFSNSRSEMNVSTLELGDSALYLCASSTFSGSQETQYFGPGTRLLVL.

This chain links TRBV9 with TRBJ2-1; D remains ambiguous. Germline V CDR1 and CDR2: SGDLS, YYNGEE. V was clipped by 0 bases and J by 3 bases, with 7 bases between them. This CDR3 contains 14 residues. DNA of the CDR3: TGTGCCAGCAGCGTAGAGCAGGTCTACAATGAGCAGTTCTTC. Translated: CASSVEQVYNEQFF.

The rearrangement links TRBV18 to TRBJ1-2; no reliable D call. The CDR3 consists of 15 residues. The V end lost 2 bases, the J end lost 3 bases, and 13 bases lay between the germline ends. Germline lookup yields CDR1 KGHSH and CDR2 LQKENI. The CDR3 protein is CASSPKVNEHYGYTF. Here the CDR3 DNA reads TGTGCCAGCTCACCAAAGGTTAACGAACACTATGGCTACACCTTC.

V and J are TRBV9 and TRBJ2-1; D remains ambiguous. CDR1 is SGDLS, CDR2 YYNGEE, per germline. Trimming shortened V by 1 base and J by 8 bases, and 7 bases separated the two germline ends. There are 12 residues in the CDR3. The CDR3 region is CASSVSWHEQFF. The CDR3 DNA follows: TGTGCCAGCAGCGTATCGTGGCATGAGCAGTTCTTC.

The rearrangement joins TRBV27 to TRBJ2-3; D perhaps matches TRBD1 (6 bases). The CDR3 is made up of 15 amino acids. V was cut by 5 bases and J by 4 bases, with 16 bases left in between. From germline, CDR1 is MNHEY and CDR2 SMNVEV (reference sequence). In DNA form, the CDR3 reads TGTGCCAGCAGTCACGTACAGGGTGGGGCAGATACGCAGTATTTT. Amino acids: CASSHVQGGADTQYF.

The rearrangement links TRBV5-1 to TRBJ2-7, with TRBD1 matching over 8 bases. This CDR3 is 16 amino acids long. Germline assignment: CDR1 SGHRS and CDR2 YFSETQ. The V gene end was trimmed by 5 bases and the J gene end by 2 bases; junction bases not matched to a gene: 12. The CDR3 DNA reads as TGCGCCAGCAGTTCCGCCGGGACAGGACCTCCCTACGAGCAGTACTTC. It is translated as CASSSAGTGPPYEQYF.

The chain joins TRBV12-5 to TRBJ2-2; D possibly corresponds to TRBD1 (6 bases). The CDR3 extends over 16 amino acids. From germline, CDR1 is LGHNT and CDR2 FRNRAP. V was pared by 6 bases and J by 2 bases, with 16 bases between. The CDR3 loop reads CASGNLGALNTGELFF. CDR3 DNA: TGTGCTAGTGGGAATCTGGGGGCCCTTAACACCGGGGAGCTGTTTTTT.

The chain recombines TRBV28 with TRBJ1-5, with D unresolved. The germline V gene encodes CDR1 MDHEN and CDR2 SYDVKM. V shed 7 bases and J shed 10 bases, with 20 bases lying between them. The CDR3 totals 14 residues. The CDR3 region is CASIPQAILGPQHF. CDR3 DNA sequence: TGTGCCAGCATCCCCCAAGCTATCCTAGGACCCCAGCATTTT.

The rearrangement uses TRBV5-6 and TRBJ1-4; possibly TRBD1 for D (5 bases). V gave up 0 bases and J gave up 4 bases, with 7 bases separating them. Germline V CDR1 and CDR2: SGHDT, YYEEEE. CDR3 length equals 14 residues. The CDR3 nucleotides read TGTGCCAGCAGCTTGGGACAGTATAATGAAAAACTGTTTTTT. Protein sequence: CASSLGQYNEKLFF.

V usage is TRBV7-9 and J usage is TRBJ1-3, with D uncertain. The germline gives CDR1 SEHNR, CDR2 FQNEAQ (reference sequence). Trimming shortened V by 7 bases and J by 3 bases, and 25 bases separated the two germline ends. The CDR3 totals 18 residues. CDR3 in amino acids: CASTFSSMGGLYGNTIYF. The DNA for the CDR3 is TGTGCCAGCACCTTCTCGTCAATGGGAGGCTTATATGGAAACACCATATATTTT.

The genes are TRBV9 and TRBJ2-7, with D perhaps TRBD1 (5 bases). This CDR3 region has 14 residues. V lost 4 bases and J lost 0, with 11 bases in between. Germline V gene data show CDR1 as SGDLS and CDR2 as YYNGEE. As DNA, the CDR3 is TGTGCCAGCAGCCCCAGACAGACCTCCTACGAGCAGTACTTC. Residues: CASSPRQTSYEQYF. The whole variable domain, remainder taken from reference TRBV9 and TRBJ2-7, is DSGVTQTPKHLITATGQRVTLRCSPRSGDLSVYWYQQSLDQGLQFLIQYYNGEERAKGNILERFSAQQFPDLHSELNLSSLELGDSALYFCASSPRQTSYEQYFGPGTRLTVT.

V and J are TRBV15 and TRBJ1-5; D possibly corresponds to TRBD1 (5 bases). Germline V lookup: CDR1 LNHNV, CDR2 YYDKDF (reference sequence). The CDR3 runs 15 residues. The germline V and J ends were trimmed by 0 bases and 7 bases, with 13 bases remaining between them. The CDR3 coding sequence is TGTGCCACCAGCAGAGATGGCAGGGCGAGCCAGCCCCAGCATTTT. This codes for CATSRDGRASQPQHF.

This clone was detected once. The chain has TRBV19 and TRBJ1-2; unclear D gene. The CDR3 is made up of 13 amino acids. Germline V gives CDR1 LNHDA, CDR2 SQIVND (reference sequence). The V gene lost 7 bases and the J gene lost 8 bases, with 17 bases spanning the gap. CDR3 sequence: CASIPRVPGGYTF. The CDR3 nucleotides read TGTGCCAGTATTCCACGTGTGCCTGGGGGCTACACCTTC.